The 30 T cell receptor beta chains presented below share a single source sample, sequenced in a study of PD-1 blockade in classical Hodgkin lymphoma. Only in-frame clones appear in the TCRdb table, and some are missing; sequencing was by immunoSEQ multiplex PCR. The table records about 100,000 clones, 85% to 90% of them present only once. Every single patient, without exception, relapsed after autologous stem cell transplantation, and brentuximab vedotin exposure varied. The specimen was peripheral blood mononuclear cells (PBMCs), collected before the second cycle of nivolumab. The source is a human donor with classical Hodgkin lymphoma.

This rearrangement joins TRBV10-3 to TRBJ1-1; 7 nucleotides line up with TRBD1. V trimming: 6 bases; J trimming: 1 base; junction bases outside the gene matches: 5. The CDR3 sequence is 14 residues long. Germline lookup yields CDR1 ENHRY and CDR2 SYGVKD. DNA for the CDR3: TGTGCCATCAGCAAGACAGGGACGAACACTGAAGCTTTCTTT. Translation gives CAISKTGTNTEAFF.

V gene TRBV6-1 combines with J gene TRBJ2-7, with 16 positions matching TRBD2. V shed 3 bases and J 4 bases; nucleotides not matched to a gene: 9. Germline V gives CDR1 MNHNS, CDR2 SASEGT. This CDR3 has 18 amino acids. CDR3 in amino acids: CASSEGLAGGVIMYEQYF. CDR3 in DNA: TGTGCCAGCAGTGAGGGACTAGCGGGGGGGGTTATTATGTACGAGCAGTACTTC.

This chain joins TRBV18 and TRBJ2-2; D is unresolved. Trimming pared 2 bases from V and 2 bases from J, leaving 15 bases between. The CDR3 length is 17 residues. CDR1 and CDR2 from the germline V gene are KGHSH and LQKENI. The CDR3 coding sequence is TGTGCCAGCTCACCAATTTTCCGGAACCATAACACCGGGGAGCTGTTTTTT. Translating gives CASSPIFRNHNTGELFF.

This clone was found once. The chain recombines TRBV7-3 with TRBJ2-1, with 7 bases aligning to TRBD2. The junction had 16 bases not matched to a gene; V was cut back by 5 bases and J by 9 bases. Germline values: CDR1 SGHTA, CDR2 FQGTGA. The CDR3 consists of 16 residues. The DNA of the CDR3 is TGTGCCAGCAGCACCATGGGGGGACTACTCCAGGGTGAGCAGTTCTTC. Translated, it gives CASSTMGGLLQGEQFF. The full variable domain, with the rest looked up from reference TRBV7-3 and TRBJ2-1, is GAGVSQTPSNKVTEKGKYVELRCDPISGHTALYWYRQSLGQGPEFLIYFQGTGAADDSGLPNDRFFAVRPEGSVSTLKIQRTERGDSAVYLCASSTMGGLLQGEQFFGPGTRLTVL.

J is TRBJ1-1 and V is TRBV28, with D uncertain. V was shortened by 3 bases and J by 7 bases, with 9 bases between the two germline ends. The CDR3 sequence is 12 residues long. In germline, CDR1 is MDHEN, CDR2 SYDVKM. CDR3 region: CASSFPPIEAFF. Written as DNA, the CDR3 is TGTGCCAGCAGTTTTCCCCCGATTGAAGCTTTCTTT.

The gene calls are TRBV11-3 and TRBJ2-2; no firm D call. Trimming removed 3 bases from V and 6 bases from J, with 11 bases in between. This CDR3 has 14 residues. Germline V gives CDR1 SGHNT, CDR2 YENEEA. The DNA for the CDR3 is TGTGCCAGCAGCTTGCATCTAGTAGCCGGGGAGCTGTTTTTT. It codes for CASSLHLVAGELFF.

The chain combines TRBV5-4 with TRBJ1-1; D not certain. CDR3 length: 12 amino acids. Deletions cut 1 base from V and 1 base from J, with 2 bases between. CDR1 and CDR2 (germline): SGHNT, YYREEE (reference sequence). CDR3 sequence (DNA): TGTGCCAGCAGCTTGACGAACACTGAAGCTTTCTTT. Protein product: CASSLTNTEAFF.

The rearrangement links TRBV7-6 to TRBJ2-7, with D tentatively TRBD1 (5 bases). Germline CDR1 and CDR2: SGHVS and FNYEAQ. CDR3 length: 14 residues. V shed 5 bases and J shed 4 bases, with 15 bases lying between them. CDR3 coding DNA: TGTGCCAGCAGCCCCCAGGGTTTTAGGTACGAGCAGTACTTC. Translating gives CASSPQGFRYEQYF.

This CDR3 is CASGRVSGGGNEQYF. DNA of the CDR3: TGTGCCAGCGGAAGGGTTTCAGGGGGAGGAAACGAGCAGTACTTC. J is TRBJ2-7 and V is TRBV7-2; perhaps TRBD1 as D (7 bases). Trimming removed 8 bases from V and 5 bases from J, with 22 bases in between. Germline V gene lookup returns CDR1 SGHTA and CDR2 FQGNSA. The CDR3 contains 15 residues.

This chain connects TRBV7-2 to TRBJ2-3; D unresolved. The CDR3 loop spans 14 amino acids. Germline V gives CDR1 SGHTA, CDR2 FQGNSA. V lost 6 bases to trimming and J lost 3 bases, with 13 bases between them. CDR3 DNA sequence: TGTGCCAGCAGGGTGGGCGGCCCGACAGATACGCAGTATTTT. Protein sequence: CASRVGGPTDTQYF.

V gene TRBV13 combines with J gene TRBJ2-1; D is possibly TRBD1 (5 bases). Trimming shortened V by 0 bases and J by 7 bases, and 13 bases separated the two germline ends. The germline V gene encodes CDR1 PRHDT and CDR2 FYEKMQ (reference sequence). The length of the CDR3 is 15 residues. This CDR3 reads CASSLGGAGLNEQFF. The CDR3 DNA follows: TGTGCCAGCAGCTTAGGTGGGGCCGGGTTGAATGAGCAGTTCTTC.

The chain couples TRBV4-1 to TRBJ1-1; 9 bases match TRBD1. The CDR3 covers 16 residues. Trimming at V came to 3 bases and at J to 4 bases, leaving 9 bases not matched to a gene. The germline V gene has CDR1 MGHRA and CDR2 YSYEKL. In DNA form, the CDR3 reads TGCGCCAGCAGCCATGAGACACAGGGGGCTATCACTGAAGCTTTCTTT. This gives the protein CASSHETQGAITEAFF.

The chain carries TRBV7-9 and TRBJ1-6, with D possibly TRBD1 on 5 matching bases. The V and J ends lost 3 bases and 7 bases respectively, with 16 bases between them. Per the germline V gene, CDR1 is SEHNR and CDR2 is FQNEAQ (reference sequence). This CDR3 is built from 16 residues. This CDR3 is CASSFEGPGRNSPLHF. CDR3 in DNA: TGTGCCAGCAGCTTCGAGGGGCCGGGAAGGAATTCACCCCTCCACTTT.

This chain joins TRBV5-5 and TRBJ2-7, with D possibly being TRBD1 or TRBD2 (5 bases each). The CDR3 sequence is 13 residues long. V was trimmed by 3 bases and J by 5 bases, leaving 12 bases between them. Germline V lookup: CDR1 SGHKS, CDR2 YYEKEE (reference sequence). DNA for the CDR3: TGTGCCAGCAGCTGGGACCGGGGTAACGAGCAGTACTTC. Amino acids: CASSWDRGNEQYF. The full variable domain, with the rest looked up from reference TRBV5-5 and TRBJ2-7, is DAGVTQSPTHLIKTRGQQVTLRCSPISGHKSVSWYQQVLGQGPQFIFQYYEKEERGRGNFPDRFSARQFPNYSSELNVNALLLGDSALYLCASSWDRGNEQYFGPGTRLTVT.

The table lists this clone with a count of one. V and J are TRBV30 and TRBJ2-2, with TRBD1 matching 8 bases. V gave up 0 bases and J gave up 4 bases; unmatched junction bases: 7. Germline V gene lookup returns CDR1 GTSNPN and CDR2 SVGIG (reference sequence). The CDR3 contains 16 residues. The CDR3 DNA follows: TGTGCCTGGAGTGTACGGGGGACAGGAGTCACCGGGGAGCTGTTTTTT. Protein: CAWSVRGTGVTGELFF.

This clone showed up just once. V and J are TRBV5-1 and TRBJ2-5; no firm D call. Between the trimmed V and J ends, which lost 1 base and 1 base, there was a span of 5 bases. CDR1 is SGHRS, CDR2 YFSETQ, per germline. This CDR3 contains 13 residues. The CDR3: CASSLTFQETQYF. The CDR3 DNA is TGCGCCAGCAGCTTGACGTTCCAAGAGACCCAGTACTTC.

This clone was seen only once. The CDR3 bases are TGTGCCATCAGTGAGTCGATGACAGCTGGACCAAACACCATATATTTT. This encodes CAISESMTAGPNTIYF. The genes are TRBV10-3 and TRBJ1-3; maybe TRBD1 (5 bases). V shed 0 bases and J shed 6 bases, with 15 bases lying between them. The CDR3 consists of 16 residues. Germline CDR1 ENHRY, CDR2 SYGVKD.

The chain combines TRBV6-5 with TRBJ2-7; TRBD1 is a possible D gene (5 bases). Looked up from germline, CDR1 is MNHEY and CDR2 is SVGAGI. The CDR3 sequence is 15 residues long. Trimming removed 6 bases at V and 0 bases at J, with 15 bases between. The CDR3, as DNA: TGTGCCAGCAGCCGAGAGACAGTGAGCTCCTACGAGCAGTACTTC. Protein sequence: CASSRETVSSYEQYF.

The chain combines TRBV5-8 with TRBJ1-1; D remains unclear. Germline V CDR1 and CDR2: SGHTS, YDEGEE. CDR3 size: 11 residues. V lost 4 bases to trimming and J lost 5 bases, with 6 bases between them. The CDR3 loop reads CASSVVTEAFF. CDR3 sequence (DNA): TGTGCCAGCAGCGTTGTAACTGAAGCTTTCTTT.

The rearrangement joins TRBV7-9 to TRBJ2-7; 9 bases line up with TRBD1. CDR1 and CDR2 from the germline V gene are SEHNR and FQNEAQ (reference sequence). CDR3 length: 14 residues. The V segment lost 4 bases and the J segment 5 bases; nucleotides outside the gene matches: 6. Here the CDR3 DNA reads TGTGCCAGCAGCTCACGGACAGGGGTCAACGAGCAGTACTTC. Translated, it gives CASSSRTGVNEQYF.

The chain joins TRBV7-9 to TRBJ2-5, with D uncertain. CDR1 is SEHNR and CDR2 is FQNEAQ in the germline V gene (reference sequence). Trimming pared 5 bases from V and 5 bases from J, leaving 3 bases between. The CDR3 has 10 amino acids. The CDR3 sequence: CASSGETQYF. CDR3 in DNA: TGTGCCAGCAGCGGGGAGACCCAGTACTTC. Complete variable domain (other parts from reference TRBV7-9 and TRBJ2-5): DTGVSQNPRHKITKRGQNVTFRCDPISEHNRLYWYRQTLGQGPEFLTYFQNEAQLEKSRLLSDRFSAERPKGSFSTLEIQRTEQGDSAMYLCASSGETQYFGPGTRLLVL.

J is TRBJ1-1 and V is TRBV28; D might be TRBD1 (5 bases). With 2 bases removed from V and 3 bases from J, the gap between germline ends came to 16 bases. CDR1 and CDR2 (germline): MDHEN, SYDVKM. The CDR3 totals 16 residues. The CDR3: CASSLRSGKSDTEAFF. Here the CDR3 DNA reads TGTGCCAGCAGTTTAAGGTCAGGGAAGTCGGACACTGAAGCTTTCTTT.

The gene calls are TRBV18 and TRBJ2-4; TRBD2 might be the D (6 bases). Trimming took 3 bases from V and 2 from J, leaving 17 bases between them. CDR3 size: 17 residues. Germline CDR1 reads KGHSH; CDR2 reads LQKENI. The CDR3: CASSPNSGVLSKNIQYF. The CDR3 DNA reads TGTGCCAGCTCACCGAACTCGGGGGTACTCTCCAAAAACATTCAGTACTTC.

The chain combines TRBV2 with TRBJ1-4, with TRBD1 as a possible D gene (6 bases). The germline V and J ends were trimmed by 8 bases and 3 bases, with 16 bases remaining between them. Germline V CDR1 and CDR2: SNHLY, FYNNEI. The CDR3 covers 15 residues. CDR3 coding DNA: TGTGCCAGCCGAAAGCCCGGGACACCTAATGAAAAACTGTTTTTT. This translates into CASRKPGTPNEKLFF.

The genes are TRBV5-1 and TRBJ2-3, with D possibly matching TRBD1 (6 bases). The CDR3 is made up of 14 amino acids. V lost 4 bases, J lost 4 bases, and 13 bases lay in between. Looked up from germline, CDR1 is SGHRS and CDR2 is YFSETQ. CDR3 sequence (DNA): TGCGCCAGCAGCCTGGACAGTTGGGCAGATACGCAGTATTTT. This sequence encodes CASSLDSWADTQYF.

This chain uses TRBV19 with TRBJ1-5; D remains ambiguous. Trimming took 5 bases from V and 1 from J, leaving 3 bases between them. This CDR3 has 12 amino acids. Germline lookup yields CDR1 LNHDA and CDR2 SQIVND (reference sequence). The CDR3 here is CASSASNQPQHF. In DNA, the CDR3 is TGTGCCAGTAGTGCAAGCAATCAGCCCCAGCATTTT.

This chain links TRBV5-4 with TRBJ1-2, with 7 positions matching TRBD1. V shed 0 bases and J 8 bases; nucleotides not matched to a gene: 7. CDR3 length: 14 amino acids. The germline CDR1 and CDR2 sequences are SGHNT and YYREEE (reference sequence). The CDR3 bases are TGTGCCAGCAGCTTGGAAGGGGGCTATAGAGGCTACACCTTC. Its translation is CASSLEGGYRGYTF.

The chain carries TRBV6-5 and TRBJ1-5, with 12 bases matching TRBD1. The CDR3 has 16 residues. Germline CDR1 is MNHEY and CDR2 is SVGAGI. J lost 6 bases, V lost 0 bases, and 3 bases had no gene match. This chain's CDR3 is CASSYSGQGALQPQHF. The DNA of the CDR3 is TGTGCCAGCAGTTACTCGGGACAGGGGGCGCTTCAGCCCCAGCATTTT.

The V call is TRBV29-1, the J call TRBJ1-1; no clear D gene. V lost 3 bases, J lost 10 bases, and 9 bases lay in between. Per germline, CDR1 SQVTM and CDR2 ANQGSEA. The CDR3 is made up of 10 amino acids. CDR3 in amino acids: CSVDFPGAFF. The CDR3 region has the DNA TGCAGCGTTGATTTCCCGGGAGCTTTCTTT.

This clone came up once. The chain has TRBV19 and TRBJ1-1; TRBD1 agrees at 7 bases. Germline V gene lookup returns CDR1 LNHDA and CDR2 SQIVND (reference sequence). The CDR3 has 13 amino acids. V dropped 5 bases and J dropped 8; count of bases not matched to a gene: 8. This chain's CDR3 is CASSPQGEREAFF. CDR3 sequence (DNA): TGTGCCAGTAGTCCTCAGGGGGAACGGGAAGCTTTCTTT.